These 28 T cell receptor beta chains were all obtained from the same sample, sequenced in a study of beta chain features in type 1 diabetes (dated by TCRdb to 2017 to 2018). Preparation of the library involved the immunoSEQ multiplex PCR assay. The entire amount of isolated RNA was reverse transcribed using the High Capacity cDNA Reverse Transcription Kit, so the sequenced TCRB transcripts were expressed ones. What TCRdb holds here is the immuneACCESS table cut down to in-frame rearrangements. Part of the clones is not present; checked against another copy, under half of the missing clones reflect an unresolved V gene, and the others are unexplained. Present in this sample are more than 300,000 clones, around 7.6% of which were seen just once. 0.44% of the sample rests with the top ten. Sequencing was carried out using central memory CD4+ T cells from blood. The source of these receptors is a woman younger than 35 in good health.

This clone was observed a handful of times. This chain uses TRBV29-1 with TRBJ2-3, with 9 nucleotides matching TRBD1. The CDR3 extends over 13 amino acids. Per germline, CDR1 SQVTM and CDR2 ANQGSEA. Unmatched junction bases numbered 4, after V lost 5 bases and J lost 4 bases. CDR3 protein: CSVLGQGADTQYF. The CDR3 nucleotides are TGCAGCGTTCTGGGACAGGGCGCAGATACGCAGTATTTT.

This clone occurred a few times. V and J are TRBV1 and TRBJ2-3; the table's TRBD1 call for D was not verified on the DNA. TRBV1 is a documented pseudogene. The CDR3 sequence is 16 residues long. Here the CDR3 DNA reads TGCACCAGCAGCCAAGATCGGACAGTTAGCACAGATACGCAGTATTTT. It yields the protein CTSSQDRTVSTDTQYF.

This clone has at least ten counts. V and J are TRBV5-1 and TRBJ1-5; tentative D call: TRBD1 (6 bases). CDR3 length equals 14 residues. V was shortened by 4 bases and J by 4 bases, with 12 bases between the two germline ends. Germline CDR1 reads SGHRS; CDR2 reads YFSETQ. The CDR3: CASSPDSRNQPQHF. CDR3 nucleotides: TGCGCCAGCAGCCCGGACAGTAGGAATCAGCCCCAGCATTTT.

This clone has more than one count but fewer than ten. J is TRBJ2-6 and V is TRBV5-1, with D perhaps matching TRBD2 (6 bases). This CDR3 has 14 amino acids. Germline-derived CDR1 and CDR2 are SGHRS and YFSETQ. Trimming shortened V by 4 bases and J by 2 bases, and 7 bases separated the two germline ends. The CDR3 protein is CASSPGAGANVLTF. CDR3 sequence (DNA): TGCGCCAGCAGCCCGGGGGCTGGGGCCAACGTCCTGACTTTC.

This clone was seen at least ten times. The V gene is TRBV4-3, the J gene TRBJ2-1; D uncertain. CDR3 length: 13 residues. Germline CDR1 LGHNA, CDR2 YSLEER. V was clipped by 1 base and J by 9 bases, with 10 bases between them. CDR3 sequence (DNA): TGCGCCAGCAGCCAAGTGATAGTTAGTGAGCAGTTCTTC. Translating it yields CASSQVIVSEQFF.

This clone came up a few times. The chain is built from TRBV11-2 and TRBJ1-1; D ambiguous. V was clipped by 1 base and J by 0 bases, with 6 bases between them. CDR1 is SGHAT and CDR2 is FQNNGV in the germline V gene. The CDR3 loop spans 14 amino acids. CDR3 DNA: TGTGCCAGCAGCTTAGTGAACATGAACACTGAAGCTTTCTTT. It translates to CASSLVNMNTEAFF.

The chain has TRBV6-1 and TRBJ2-5; D is undetermined. The length of the CDR3 is 12 residues. Germline CDR1 is MNHNS and CDR2 is SASEGT. V was shortened by 2 bases and J by 11 bases, with 12 bases between the two germline ends. The CDR3 here is CASSENGPQQYF. CDR3 sequence (DNA): TGTGCCAGCAGTGAAAATGGACCGCAGCAGTACTTC.

The gene calls are TRBV5-1 and TRBJ1-1, with D unresolved. The CDR3 loop spans 13 amino acids. Trimming removed 2 bases from V and 2 bases from J, with 7 bases in between. Germline V gives CDR1 SGHRS, CDR2 YFSETQ. The CDR3 is CASSFRINTEAFF. Here the CDR3 DNA reads TGCGCCAGCAGCTTCCGGATAAACACTGAAGCTTTCTTT. Filled out from reference TRBV5-1 and TRBJ1-1, the complete variable domain reads KAGVTQTPRYLIKTRGQQVTLSCSPISGHRSVSWYQQTPGQGLQFLFEYFSETQRNKGNFPGRFSGRQFSNSRSEMNVSTLELGDSALYLCASSFRINTEAFFGQGTRLTVV.

V usage is TRBV19 and J usage is TRBJ2-7; 10 nucleotides line up with TRBD2. The germline V gene has CDR1 LNHDA and CDR2 SQIVND (reference sequence). J lost 5 bases, V lost 5 bases, and 9 bases had no gene match. The CDR3 runs 15 residues. The CDR3 nucleotides are TGTGCCAGTAGTGGGGCTAGCGGGAGTGGCCACGAGCAGTACTTC. Translation: CASSGASGSGHEQYF.

This clone has only a few counts. V is TRBV2 and J is TRBJ1-4; no definite D call. CDR1 and CDR2 (germline): SNHLY, FYNNEI. The CDR3 loop spans 16 amino acids. Trimming shortened V by 1 base and J by 5 bases, and 14 bases separated the two germline ends. CDR3 sequence (DNA): TGTGCCAGCAGTGAAGGGTTGAGGTCCCTAAATGAAAAACTGTTTTTT. Translation gives CASSEGLRSLNEKLFF. The variable domain in full, with the rest retrieved from reference TRBV2 and TRBJ1-4, is EPEVTQTPSHQVTQMGQEVILRCVPISNHLYFYWYRQILGQKVEFLVSFYNNEISEKSEIFDDQFSVERPDGSNFTLKIRSTKLEDSAMYFCASSEGLRSLNEKLFFGSGTQLSVL.

This clone was seen at least ten times. This chain links TRBV1 with TRBJ2-1; the D call in the table, TRBD2, was not verified against the DNA. TRBV1 is labeled a pseudogene. This CDR3 region has 14 residues. The CDR3 protein is CTSSHAGGYNEQFF. CDR3 bases: TGCACCAGCAGCCATGCGGGAGGTTACAATGAGCAGTTCTTC.

This clone has just a few counts. Other nucleotide sequences from this sample produce the same CDR3. The V and J genes are TRBV15 and TRBJ2-5; D possibly corresponds to TRBD1 (5 bases). The CDR3 is made up of 14 amino acids. The V end lost 2 bases, the J end lost 1 base, and 8 bases lay between the germline ends. CDR1 LNHNV and CDR2 YYDKDF come from the germline V gene (reference sequence). The CDR3 here is CATSRRQTQETQYF. The DNA of the CDR3 is TGTGCCACCAGCAGAAGACAGACCCAAGAGACCCAGTACTTC. The whole variable domain, remainder taken from reference TRBV15 and TRBJ2-5, is DAMVIQNPRYQVTQFGKPVTLSCSQTLNHNVMYWYQQKSSQAPKLLFHYYDKDFNNEADTPDNFQSRRPNTSFCFLDIRSPGLGDTAMYLCATSRRQTQETQYFGPGTRLLVL.

In its sample, this clone was seen a few times. The CDR3: CASSLTSMNNEQFF. The CDR3 DNA reads as TGTGCCAGCAGCTTAACGTCAATGAACAATGAGCAGTTCTTC. The V and J genes are TRBV7-3 and TRBJ2-1; D unresolved. From germline, CDR1 is SGHTA and CDR2 FQGTGA. The CDR3 has 14 amino acids. Trimming took 0 bases from V and 5 from J, leaving 8 bases between them.

This clone was found a few times. The V and J genes are TRBV6-5 and TRBJ1-1; 7 positions match TRBD1. V dropped 2 bases and J dropped 6; count of bases not matched to a gene: 6. From germline, CDR1 is MNHEY and CDR2 SVGAGI. The CDR3 spans 14 residues. The CDR3 DNA reads as TGTGCCAGCAGTTACCGGGACAGTAGGGCTGAAGCTTTCTTT. Translated, it gives CASSYRDSRAEAFF.

This rearrangement joins TRBV7-2 to TRBJ2-7; 8 bases line up with TRBD2. The CDR3 loop spans 15 amino acids. V lost 4 bases, J lost 3 bases, and 8 bases stayed unmatched. Germline loops: CDR1 SGHTA, CDR2 FQGNSA. Written as DNA, the CDR3 is TGTGCCAGCAGCTCATCAGCGGGAGCCGGCTACGAGCAGTACTTC. It is translated as CASSSSAGAGYEQYF.

This clone showed up just once. V usage is TRBV7-6 and J usage is TRBJ2-5; unclear D gene. This CDR3 has 13 amino acids. The ends were cut back, 4 bases at V and 1 base at J, with 7 bases in the middle. Germline values: CDR1 SGHVS, CDR2 FNYEAQ. CDR3 in amino acids: CASSSSSQETQYF. The CDR3 DNA reads TGTGCCAGCAGCTCGAGTAGCCAAGAGACCCAGTACTTC.

As for this clone: A much larger clonotype is one base distant, so this may be a read error. The V gene is TRBV7-2, the J gene TRBJ2-1, with D perhaps matching TRBD1 (5 bases). Trimming left V 5 bases short and J 3 bases short, with 8 bases between. There are 13 residues in the CDR3. The germline CDR1 and CDR2 sequences are SGHTA and FQGNSA. The CDR3 DNA sequence: TGTGCCAGCAGCCTGGACAACTACAATGAGCAGTTCTTC. Amino acids: CASSLDNYNEQFF.

The genes are TRBV4-3 and TRBJ2-2, with a weak D call TRBD1 (5 bases). The V end was cut by 0 bases, the J end by 4 bases, with 12 bases between. Per germline, CDR1 LGHNA and CDR2 YSLEER. The CDR3 has 16 amino acids. CDR3 sequence reads: CASSQETAGFTGELFF. The DNA of the CDR3 is TGCGCCAGCAGCCAAGAGACAGCAGGGTTCACCGGGGAGCTGTTTTTT.

This clone was detected only a few times. The chain couples TRBV28 to TRBJ2-5; TRBD2 matches 8 bases. CDR1 is MDHEN and CDR2 is SYDVKM in the germline V gene. The CDR3 sequence is 16 residues long. Unmatched junction bases numbered 9, after V lost 1 base and J lost 5 bases. The CDR3 bases are TGTGCCAGCAGTTTATCGGGTAGCGGGAAGGTTGAGACCCAGTACTTC. It yields the protein CASSLSGSGKVETQYF.

This sequence joins TRBV19 and TRBJ2-2; 7 bases are shared with TRBD1. Trimming took 5 bases from V and 4 from J; bases not matched to a gene: 4. Germline V gene sequence: CDR1 LNHDA, CDR2 SQIVND (reference sequence). The CDR3 consists of 14 residues. CDR3 sequence: CASSWTGGTGELFF. CDR3 DNA sequence: TGTGCCAGTAGTTGGACAGGAGGCACCGGGGAGCTGTTTTTT.

This clone was recorded a few times. The chain employs TRBV7-2 and TRBJ2-3; 11 bases are shared with TRBD2. This CDR3 has 16 amino acids. Germline lookup yields CDR1 SGHTA and CDR2 FQGNSA. V shed 5 bases, J shed 2 bases, and the junction held 6 bases outside the gene matches. The CDR3 DNA reads as TGTGCCAGCAGCGCCGGGACTAGCGGCCTCACAGATACGCAGTATTTT. Its protein product is CASSAGTSGLTDTQYF.

This clone came up a few times. This sequence joins TRBV7-6 and TRBJ2-7, with 12 bases that match TRBD2. V was pared by 5 bases and J by 2 bases, with 7 bases of the junction left unmatched. The germline gives CDR1 SGHVS, CDR2 FNYEAQ. This CDR3 contains 16 residues. CDR3 nucleotide sequence: TGTGCCAGCAGCCCTACTAGCGGGAGGACCACCTACGAGCAGTACTTC. This sequence encodes CASSPTSGRTTYEQYF. The entire variable domain, with the rest obtained from reference TRBV7-6 and TRBJ2-7, is as follows: GAGVSQSPRYKVTKRGQDVALRCDPISGHVSLYWYRQALGQGPEFLTYFNYEAQQDKSGLPNDRFSAERPEGSISTLTIQRTEQRDSAMYRCASSPTSGRTTYEQYFGPGTRLTVT.

The genes are TRBV4-3 and TRBJ2-3; 8 bases are a match to TRBD1. The CDR3 runs to 15 residues. Germline V gene data show CDR1 as LGHNA and CDR2 as YSLEER. With 4 bases clipped from V and 2 bases from J, the junction kept 5 bases outside the gene matches. The CDR3 region is CASSPTGAYTDTQYF. The CDR3 DNA is TGCGCCAGCAGCCCGACAGGGGCCTACACAGATACGCAGTATTTT.

This rearrangement joins TRBV28 to TRBJ2-5; no reliable D call. The CDR3 contains 14 residues. The V end lost 5 bases, the J end lost 0 bases, and 10 bases lay between the germline ends. Germline values: CDR1 MDHEN, CDR2 SYDVKM. In DNA, the CDR3 is TGTGCCAGCAGTGTCCCCCCGGACCAAGAGACCCAGTACTTC. Translation gives CASSVPPDQETQYF.

The V call is TRBV4-3, the J call TRBJ2-5; no firm D call. CDR1 and CDR2 from the germline V gene are LGHNA and YSLEER. The CDR3 loop spans 15 amino acids. Trimming pared 0 bases from V and 1 base from J, leaving 9 bases between. The CDR3 here is CASSQEARPQETQYF. The CDR3 coding sequence is TGCGCCAGCAGCCAAGAAGCCCGGCCCCAAGAGACCCAGTACTTC.

This clone was recorded many times. The J gene is TRBJ2-3, the V gene TRBV21-1; the D segment call TRBD2 is taken from the table without a DNA check. TRBV21-1 is a recognized pseudogene. This CDR3 comprises 17 residues. The CDR3 DNA follows: TGTGCCAGCAGCAAAAATCAGCGGGAGGAGTGCACAGATACGCAGTATTTT. It is translated as CASSKNQREECTDTQYF.

V gene TRBV7-2 combines with J gene TRBJ1-3; D remains unclear. Trimming took off 6 bases at V and 0 bases at J, with 12 bases between the two ends. CDR3 size: 15 residues. CDR1 and CDR2 (germline): SGHTA, FQGNSA. DNA for the CDR3: TGTGCCAGCAGAAAAGGTTTCAGCTCTGGAAACACCATATATTTT. This gives the protein CASRKGFSSGNTIYF.

The chain recombines TRBV14 with TRBJ2-2; 8 nucleotides line up with TRBD1. Trimming removed 4 bases from V and 3 bases from J; junction bases left unmatched: 7. CDR3 size: 16 residues. Per the germline V gene, CDR1 is SGHDN and CDR2 is FVKESK. CDR3 nucleotide sequence: TGTGCCAGCAGCCCAAGGACAGGGAAGTACACCGGGGAGCTGTTTTTT. It is translated as CASSPRTGKYTGELFF. Combining the CDR3 with reference TRBV14 and TRBJ2-2 gives the whole variable domain EAGVTQFPSHSVIEKGQTVTLRCDPISGHDNLYWYRRVMGKEIKFLLHFVKESKQDESGMPNNRFLAERTGGTYSTLKVQPAELEDSGVYFCASSPRTGKYTGELFFGEGSRLTVL.